This TCR beta chain was identified in a study of CD8 T cells in ankylosing spondylitis. Whole-study findings and limits: Disease-linked clones bore a CD8+ phenotype and were relatively rare in peripheral blood. Disease-linked clones were reportedly significantly enriched in matched ankylosing spondylitis synovial fluid. Typical of ankylosing spondylitis blood, it appeared, was a TCR beta motif of fewer than ten highly homologous variants.

TCRdb re-derived calls from the 5' RACE reads in MiXCR, one entry per CDR3 protein. The sample has around 280,000 distinct CDR3 sequences; about 20% are singletons. CDR3 length: 14 residues. Trimming removed 5 bases at V and 6 bases at J, with 13 bases between. Germline lookup yields CDR1 SEHNR and CDR2 FQNEAQ (reference sequence). A few counts support this clonotype. Its antigen is still unknown. Sequencing was performed on blood, either unsorted or a sorted T cell fraction (not recorded which). The receptor was derived from a male donor with ankylosing spondylitis or in good health (not recorded which). The V call is TRBV7-9, the J call TRBJ2-2, with unresolved D. CDR3 sequence: CASSLRSHPGELFF. CDR3 sequence (DNA): TGTGCCAGCAGCCTCAGGAGTCATCCCGGGGAGCTGTTTTTT.